This T cell receptor beta chain was sequenced for a study of patients and donors after allogeneic stem cell transplantation. The J segment lost 4 bases and the V segment lost 3 bases, leaving 6 bases of the junction unmatched. The CDR3 runs to 16 residues. In germline, CDR1 is SGHRS, CDR2 YFSETQ. MiXCR, applied by TCRdb to the RT-PCR reads, yields one record per CDR3 protein. The table records approximately 210,000 distinct CDR3 sequences, approximately 41% of them present only once. The sequencing sample was made of blood, either unsorted or a sorted T cell fraction (not recorded which). V is TRBV5-1 and J is TRBJ2-3; the match to TRBD2 covers 12 bases. The clonotype was recovered from a human donor who was either an allogeneic HSCT recipient or a stem cell or donor lymphocyte infusion donor (not recorded which). It is not recorded whose cells these are; they may come from a transplant donor. Here the CDR3 DNA reads TGCGCCAGCAGCTCAACTAGCGGGAGGCCAGCAGATACGCAGTATTTT. Protein product: CASSSTSGRPADTQYF.